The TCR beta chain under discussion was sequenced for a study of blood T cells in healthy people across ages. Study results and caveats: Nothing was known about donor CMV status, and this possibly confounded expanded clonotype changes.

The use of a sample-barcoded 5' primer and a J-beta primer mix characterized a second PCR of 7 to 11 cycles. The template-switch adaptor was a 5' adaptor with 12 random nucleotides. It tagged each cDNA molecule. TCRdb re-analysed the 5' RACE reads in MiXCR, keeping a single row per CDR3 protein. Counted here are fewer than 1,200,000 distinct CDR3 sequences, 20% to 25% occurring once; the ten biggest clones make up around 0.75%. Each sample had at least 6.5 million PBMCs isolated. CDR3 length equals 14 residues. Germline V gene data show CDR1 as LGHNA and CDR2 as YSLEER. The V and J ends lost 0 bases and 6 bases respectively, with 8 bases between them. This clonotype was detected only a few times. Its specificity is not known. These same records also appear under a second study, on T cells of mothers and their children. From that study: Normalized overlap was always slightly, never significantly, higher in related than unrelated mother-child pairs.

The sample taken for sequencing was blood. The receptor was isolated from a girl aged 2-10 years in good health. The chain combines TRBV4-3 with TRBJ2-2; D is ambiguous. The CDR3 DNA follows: TGCGCCAGCAGCCAAGATCCCGAATCCGGGGAGCTGTTTTTT. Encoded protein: CASSQDPESGELFF.